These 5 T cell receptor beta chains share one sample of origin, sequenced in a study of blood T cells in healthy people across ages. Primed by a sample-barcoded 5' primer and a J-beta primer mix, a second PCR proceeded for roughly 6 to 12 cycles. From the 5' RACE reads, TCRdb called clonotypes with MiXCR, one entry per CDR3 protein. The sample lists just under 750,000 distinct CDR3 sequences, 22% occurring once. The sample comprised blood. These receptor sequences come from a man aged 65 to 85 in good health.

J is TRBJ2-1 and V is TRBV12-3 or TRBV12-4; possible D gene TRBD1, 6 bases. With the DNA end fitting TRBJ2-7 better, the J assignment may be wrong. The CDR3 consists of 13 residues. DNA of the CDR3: TGTGCCAGCCGTACACAGGGTTGGAACGAGCAGTACTTC. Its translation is CASRTQGWNEQYF.

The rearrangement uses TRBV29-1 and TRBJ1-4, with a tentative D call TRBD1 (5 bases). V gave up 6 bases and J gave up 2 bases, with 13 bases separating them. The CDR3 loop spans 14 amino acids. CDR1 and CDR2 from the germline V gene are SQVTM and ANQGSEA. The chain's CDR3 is CSVGFGGTNEKLFF. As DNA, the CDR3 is TGCAGCGTCGGATTTGGGGGGACTAATGAAAAACTGTTTTTT.

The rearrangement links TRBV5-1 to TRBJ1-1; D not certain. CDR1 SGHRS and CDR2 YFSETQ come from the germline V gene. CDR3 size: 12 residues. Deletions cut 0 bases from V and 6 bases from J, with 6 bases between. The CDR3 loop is CASSLDGSEAFF. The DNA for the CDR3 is TGCGCCAGCAGCTTGGATGGGTCTGAAGCTTTCTTT.

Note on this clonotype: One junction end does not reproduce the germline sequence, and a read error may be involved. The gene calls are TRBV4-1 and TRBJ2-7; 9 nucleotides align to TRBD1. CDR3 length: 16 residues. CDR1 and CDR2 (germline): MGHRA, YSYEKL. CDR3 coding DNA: TGCGCCAGCAGCCAAGATGGGACAGGGCTTGCCTACGAGCAGTGCTTC. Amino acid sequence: CASSQDGTGLAYEQCF.

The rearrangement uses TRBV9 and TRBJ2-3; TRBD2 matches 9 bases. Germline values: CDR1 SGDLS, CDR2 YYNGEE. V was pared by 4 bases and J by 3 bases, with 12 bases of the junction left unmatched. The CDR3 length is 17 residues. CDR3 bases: TGTGCCAGCAGCCCCCGAGTTCTCGCGGGAGGGACAGATACGCAGTATTTT. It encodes CASSPRVLAGGTDTQYF.